Sequencing of this T cell receptor (beta chain) was carried out in a study of breast tumors, draining lymph nodes, adjacent tissues. Study-wide findings and caveats: Tumors had less TCR diversity than lymph nodes, more than nontumor tissue.

In this sample, this clonotype turned up many times. Its antigen is as yet unknown. A single record per CDR3 protein comes from TCRdb applying MiXCR to the multiplex PCR reads. The sample has over 200,000 distinct CDR3 sequences, 32% seen once. V lost 0 bases and J lost 7; bases outside the gene matches: 5. The germline V gene encodes CDR1 GTSNPN and CDR2 SVGIG (reference sequence). This CDR3 has 14 amino acids. Samples came from axillary lymph nodes draining the breast cancer. The origin of this receptor is a female donor with breast cancer. Some clones in this sample may be carry-over from other donors' samples. The chain links TRBV30 to TRBJ2-7; 11 bases match TRBD2. The sample was axillary lymph node tissue. The DNA of the CDR3 is TGTGCCTGGAGTGTACGGTCTAGCGGGGGGGAGCAGTACTTC. Translation: CAWSVRSSGGEQYF.